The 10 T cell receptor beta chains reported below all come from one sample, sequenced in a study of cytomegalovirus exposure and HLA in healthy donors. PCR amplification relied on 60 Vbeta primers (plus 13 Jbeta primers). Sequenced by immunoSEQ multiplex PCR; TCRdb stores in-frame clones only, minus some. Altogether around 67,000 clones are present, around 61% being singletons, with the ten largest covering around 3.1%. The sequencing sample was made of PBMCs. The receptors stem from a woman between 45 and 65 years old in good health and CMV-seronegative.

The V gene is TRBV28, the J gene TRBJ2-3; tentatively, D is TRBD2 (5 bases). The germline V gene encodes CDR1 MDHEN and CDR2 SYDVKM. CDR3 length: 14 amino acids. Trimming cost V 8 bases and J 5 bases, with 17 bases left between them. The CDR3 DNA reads TGTGCCAGCGGCTTGAGCCGAGAGGGAGATACGCAGTATTTT. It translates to CASGLSREGDTQYF.

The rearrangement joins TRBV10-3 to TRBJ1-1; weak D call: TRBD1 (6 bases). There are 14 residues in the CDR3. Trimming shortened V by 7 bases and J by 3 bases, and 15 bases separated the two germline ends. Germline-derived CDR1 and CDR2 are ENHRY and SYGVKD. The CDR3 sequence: CAIKRGPLDTEAFF. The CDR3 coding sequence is TGTGCCATCAAGCGGGGGCCCCTGGACACTGAAGCTTTCTTT.

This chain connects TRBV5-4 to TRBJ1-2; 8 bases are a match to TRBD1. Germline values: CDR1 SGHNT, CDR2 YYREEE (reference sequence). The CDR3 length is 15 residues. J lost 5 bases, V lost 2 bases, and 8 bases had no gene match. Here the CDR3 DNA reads TGTGCCAGCAGCTTCGTATCTCAGGGGGCTTATGGCTACACCTTC. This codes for CASSFVSQGAYGYTF. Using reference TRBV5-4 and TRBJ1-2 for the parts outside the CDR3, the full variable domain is ETGVTQSPTHLIKTRGQQVTLRCSSQSGHNTVSWYQQALGQGPQFIFQYYREEENGRGNFPPRFSGLQFPNYSSELNVNALELDDSALYLCASSFVSQGAYGYTFGSGTRLTVV.

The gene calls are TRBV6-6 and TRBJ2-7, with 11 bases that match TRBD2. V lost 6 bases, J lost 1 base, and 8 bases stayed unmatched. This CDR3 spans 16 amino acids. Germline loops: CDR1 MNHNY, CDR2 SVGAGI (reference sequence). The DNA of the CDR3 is TGTGCCAGCAGCGGGACTAGCGGATTCAAATCCTACGAGCAGTACTTC. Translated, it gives CASSGTSGFKSYEQYF.

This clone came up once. The CDR3 loop is CASSTRQGETQYF. CDR3 bases: TGTGCCAGCAGCACAAGACAGGGGGAGACCCAGTACTTC. The J gene is TRBJ2-5, the V gene TRBV5-4, with TRBD1 identical over 8 bases. This CDR3 is built from 13 residues. The ends lost 4 bases at V and 5 bases at J; junction bases unmatched: 4. Germline CDR1 SGHNT, CDR2 YYREEE (reference sequence).

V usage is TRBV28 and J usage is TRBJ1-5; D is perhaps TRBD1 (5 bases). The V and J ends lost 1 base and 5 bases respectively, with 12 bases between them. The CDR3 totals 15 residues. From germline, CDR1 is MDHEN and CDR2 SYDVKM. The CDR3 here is CASSLLAREDQPQHF. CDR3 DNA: TGTGCCAGCAGTTTATTAGCCAGGGAGGATCAGCCCCAGCATTTT.

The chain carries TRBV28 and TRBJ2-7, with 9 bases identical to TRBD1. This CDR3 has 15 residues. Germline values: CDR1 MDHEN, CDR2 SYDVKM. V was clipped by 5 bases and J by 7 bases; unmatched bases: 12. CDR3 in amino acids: CASSRTGGASQEQYF. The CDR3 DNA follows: TGTGCCAGCAGTCGCACAGGGGGCGCCTCTCAGGAGCAGTACTTC.

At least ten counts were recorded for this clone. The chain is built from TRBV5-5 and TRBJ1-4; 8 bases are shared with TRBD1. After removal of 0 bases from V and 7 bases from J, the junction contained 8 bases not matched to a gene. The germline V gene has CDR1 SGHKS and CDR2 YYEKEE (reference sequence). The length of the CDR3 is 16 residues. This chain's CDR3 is CASSLAGGQVLEKLFF. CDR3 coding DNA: TGTGCCAGCAGCTTGGCCGGGGGACAGGTGCTTGAAAAACTGTTTTTT.

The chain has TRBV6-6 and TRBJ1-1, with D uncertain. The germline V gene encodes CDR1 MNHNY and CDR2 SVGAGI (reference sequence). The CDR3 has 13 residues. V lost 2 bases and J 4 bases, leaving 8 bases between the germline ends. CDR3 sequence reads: CASSYDGGTEAFF. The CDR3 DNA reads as TGTGCCAGCAGTTACGACGGAGGCACTGAAGCTTTCTTT.

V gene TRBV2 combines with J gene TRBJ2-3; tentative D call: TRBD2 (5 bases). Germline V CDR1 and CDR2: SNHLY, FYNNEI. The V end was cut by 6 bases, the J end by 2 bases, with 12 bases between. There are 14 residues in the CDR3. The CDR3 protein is CASSGGPHTDTQYF. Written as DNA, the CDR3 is TGTGCCAGCAGCGGAGGCCCCCACACAGATACGCAGTATTTT.